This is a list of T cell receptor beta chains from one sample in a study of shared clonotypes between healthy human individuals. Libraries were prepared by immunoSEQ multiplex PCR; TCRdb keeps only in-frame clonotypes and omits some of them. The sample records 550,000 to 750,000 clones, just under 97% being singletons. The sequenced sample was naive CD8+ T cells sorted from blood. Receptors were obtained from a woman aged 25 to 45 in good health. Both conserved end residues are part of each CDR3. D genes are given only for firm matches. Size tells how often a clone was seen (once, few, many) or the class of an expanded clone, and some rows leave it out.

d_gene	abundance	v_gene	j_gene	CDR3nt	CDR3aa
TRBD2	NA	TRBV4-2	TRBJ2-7	TGTGCCAGCAGCCAAGGGGAGGGGGAGCAGTACTTC	CASSQGEGEQYF
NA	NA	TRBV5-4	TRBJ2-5	TGTGCCAGCAGCTTGGAGATGGAAGAGACCCAGTACTTC	CASSLEMEETQYF
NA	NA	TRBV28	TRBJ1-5	TGTGCCAGCAGTCCTCCGGTCAATCAGCCCCAGCATTTT	CASSPPVNQPQHF
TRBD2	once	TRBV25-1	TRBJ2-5	TGTGCCAGCAGTGAATATAGGGGACGAGCGGGAGTTCGAGAGACCCAGTACTTC	CASSEYRGRAGVRETQYF
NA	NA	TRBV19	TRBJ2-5	TGTGCCAGCAGACCGGGCTCCCAAGAGACCCAGTACTTC	CASRPGSQETQYF
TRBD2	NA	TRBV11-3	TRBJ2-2	TGTGCCAGCAGCTCAGAGGGGACTAGGAACACCGGGGAGCTGTTTTTT	CASSSEGTRNTGELFF
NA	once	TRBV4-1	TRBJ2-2	TGCGCCAGCAGCCAAGTCGTTTCGGGGACCGGGGAGCTGTTTTTT	CASSQVVSGTGELFF
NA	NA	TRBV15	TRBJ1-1	TGTGCCACCAGCAGAGAGGGGGGCGCCCTGAACACTGAAGCTTTCTTT	CATSREGGALNTEAFF
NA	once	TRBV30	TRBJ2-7	TGTGCCTGGAGTGTAATACTTGGGGGGACTTACGAGCAGTACTTC	CAWSVILGGTYEQYF
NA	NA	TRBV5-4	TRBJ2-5	TGTGCCAGCAGCCACTCAGCCCAAGAGACCCAGTACTTC	CASSHSAQETQYF
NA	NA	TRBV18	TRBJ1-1	TGTGCCAGCTCACCACCGGTGGCTGTGAACACTGAAGCTTTCTTT	CASSPPVAVNTEAFF
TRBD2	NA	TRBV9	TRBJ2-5	TGTGCCAGCAGCCCCTTACTAGCGGCGTACCAAGAGACCCAGTACTTC	CASSPLLAAYQETQYF
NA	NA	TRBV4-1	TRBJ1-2	TGCGCCAGCAGTCCCAACCGATTGGTGGACTATGGCTACACCTTC	CASSPNRLVDYGYTF
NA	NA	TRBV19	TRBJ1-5	TGTGCCAGTAGTATAGATCCATATAGCAATCAGCCCCAGCATTTT	CASSIDPYSNQPQHF
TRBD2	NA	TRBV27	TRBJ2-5	TGTGCCAGCAGTTTAAGCAGTCGTTTGGCTAGCGGGAGGGGTGCATTGGAGACCCAGTACTTC	CASSLSSRLASGRGALETQYF
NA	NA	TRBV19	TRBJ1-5	TGTGCCAGTAGTATAGGCCCCCATCAGCCCCAGCATTTT	CASSIGPHQPQHF
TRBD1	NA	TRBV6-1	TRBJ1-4	TGTGCCAGCTTATACAGGGGGCAACGAGAAAAACTGTTTTTT	CASLYRGQREKLFF
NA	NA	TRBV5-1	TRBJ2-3	TGCGCCAGCAGCTTGCTGTCAGGGCCCACAGATACGCAGTATTTT	CASSLLSGPTDTQYF
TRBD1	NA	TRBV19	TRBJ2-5	TGTGCCACCGGCCCGGACAGGGACCAAGAGACCCAGTACTTC	CATGPDRDQETQYF
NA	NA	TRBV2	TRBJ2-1	TGTGCCAGCAGTGAGTTTGAGGGCGGATACAATGAGCAGTTCTTC	CASSEFEGGYNEQFF
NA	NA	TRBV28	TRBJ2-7	TGTGCCAGCAGTTTAAGGGGGGGGCCCTACGAGCAGTACTTC	CASSLRGGPYEQYF
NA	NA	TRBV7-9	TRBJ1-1	TGTGCCAGCAGCTTCTGGGTGAACGCTGAAGCTTTCTTT	CASSFWVNAEAFF
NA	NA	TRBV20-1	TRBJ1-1	TGCAGTGCTAGAGATTTGGGGGAAGCTTTCTTT	CSARDLGEAFF
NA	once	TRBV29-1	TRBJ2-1	TGCAGCGTTGAAGGGGGAAGTCCCTACAATGAGCAGTTCTTC	CSVEGGSPYNEQFF
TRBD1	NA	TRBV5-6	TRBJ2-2	TGTGCCAGCAGCTTATGGTTCAGGGGGAGCGGGGAGCTGTTTTTT	CASSLWFRGSGELFF
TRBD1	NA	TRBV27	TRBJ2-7	TGTGCCAGCAGTTTATCCGCGGGACAGGGAGCCTACGAGCAGTACTTC	CASSLSAGQGAYEQYF
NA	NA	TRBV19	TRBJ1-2	TGTGCCAATAGTCCGTGGATCTCGGATGGCTACACCTTC	CANSPWISDGYTF
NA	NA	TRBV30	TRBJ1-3	TGTGCCTGGAGTGGGGGATTTGGAAACACCATATATTTT	CAWSGGFGNTIYF
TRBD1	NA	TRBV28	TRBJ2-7	TGTGCCAGCAGTTGGACAGGGCTTGCCTACGAGCAGTACTTC	CASSWTGLAYEQYF
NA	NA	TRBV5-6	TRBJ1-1	TGTGCCAGCACCACCGGGGGGAACACTGAAGCTTTCTTT	CASTTGGNTEAFF
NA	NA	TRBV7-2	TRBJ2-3	TGTGCCAGCAGCCCTCCGCCAGGGCGTAAAGATACGCAGTATTTT	CASSPPPGRKDTQYF
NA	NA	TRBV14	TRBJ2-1	TGTGCCAGCAGCCAATTTCGAGCGGGTTATAAAAATGAGCAGTTCTTC	CASSQFRAGYKNEQFF
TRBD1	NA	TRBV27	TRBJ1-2	TGTGCCAGCACCATCATAGGGACAGGGGACTACACCTTC	CASTIIGTGDYTF
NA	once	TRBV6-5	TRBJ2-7	TGTGCCAGCAGTTACGCAGAGGGGCGTAACGAGCAGTACTTC	CASSYAEGRNEQYF